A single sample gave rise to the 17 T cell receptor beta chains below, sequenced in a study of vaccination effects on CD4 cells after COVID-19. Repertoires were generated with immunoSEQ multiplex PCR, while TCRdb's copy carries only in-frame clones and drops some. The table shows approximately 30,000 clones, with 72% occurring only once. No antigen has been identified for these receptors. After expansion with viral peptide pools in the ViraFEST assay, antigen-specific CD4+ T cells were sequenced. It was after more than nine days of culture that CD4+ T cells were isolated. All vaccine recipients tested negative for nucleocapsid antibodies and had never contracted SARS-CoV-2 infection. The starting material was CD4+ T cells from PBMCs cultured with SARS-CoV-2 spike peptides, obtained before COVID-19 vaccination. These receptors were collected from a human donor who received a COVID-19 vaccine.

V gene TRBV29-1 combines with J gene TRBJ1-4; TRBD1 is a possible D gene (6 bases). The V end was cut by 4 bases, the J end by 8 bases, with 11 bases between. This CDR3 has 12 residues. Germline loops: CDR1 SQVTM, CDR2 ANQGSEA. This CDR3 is CSVGGGGEKLFF. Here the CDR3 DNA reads TGCAGCGTTGGAGGGGGTGGGGAAAAACTGTTTTTT.

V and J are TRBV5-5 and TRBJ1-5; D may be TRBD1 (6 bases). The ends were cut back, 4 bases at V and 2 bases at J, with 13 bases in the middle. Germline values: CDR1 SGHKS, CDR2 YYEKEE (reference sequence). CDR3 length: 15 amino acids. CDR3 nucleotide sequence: TGTGCCAGCAGCCTTGGATCAGGGGGCAATCAGCCCCAGCATTTT. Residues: CASSLGSGGNQPQHF.

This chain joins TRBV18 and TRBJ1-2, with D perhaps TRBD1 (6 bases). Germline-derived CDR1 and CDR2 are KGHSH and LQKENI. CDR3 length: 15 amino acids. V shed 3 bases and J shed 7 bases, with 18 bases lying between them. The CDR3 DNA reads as TGTGCCAGCTCACCCCCTAGTGACAGGAGGGCTGGCTACACCTTC. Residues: CASSPPSDRRAGYTF.

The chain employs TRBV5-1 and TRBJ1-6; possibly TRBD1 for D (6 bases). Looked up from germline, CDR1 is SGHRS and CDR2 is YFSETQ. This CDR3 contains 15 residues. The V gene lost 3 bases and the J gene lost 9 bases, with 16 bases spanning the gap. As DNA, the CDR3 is TGCGCCAGCAGCTCACGGGGAGAGGGGGGTTCACCCCTCCACTTT. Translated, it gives CASSSRGEGGSPLHF.

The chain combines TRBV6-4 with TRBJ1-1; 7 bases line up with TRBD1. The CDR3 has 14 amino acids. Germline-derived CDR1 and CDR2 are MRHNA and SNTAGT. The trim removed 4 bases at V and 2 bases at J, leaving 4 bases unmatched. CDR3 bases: TGTGCCAGCAGTGGACAGGGCGGCAACACTGAAGCTTTCTTT. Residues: CASSGQGGNTEAFF.

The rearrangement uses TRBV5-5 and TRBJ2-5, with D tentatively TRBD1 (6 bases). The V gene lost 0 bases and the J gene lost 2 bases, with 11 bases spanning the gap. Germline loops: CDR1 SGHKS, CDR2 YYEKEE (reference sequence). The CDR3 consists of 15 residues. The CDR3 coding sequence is TGTGCCAGCAGCTTGGAAAGACAGGCGCAAGAGACCCAGTACTTC. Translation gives CASSLERQAQETQYF.

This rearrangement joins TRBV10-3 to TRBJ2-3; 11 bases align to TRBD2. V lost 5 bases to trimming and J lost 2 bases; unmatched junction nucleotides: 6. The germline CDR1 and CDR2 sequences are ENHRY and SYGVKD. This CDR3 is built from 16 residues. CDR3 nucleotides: TGTGCCATCAGTTCTAGCGGGAGGACCTCCACAGATACGCAGTATTTT. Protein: CAISSSGRTSTDTQYF.

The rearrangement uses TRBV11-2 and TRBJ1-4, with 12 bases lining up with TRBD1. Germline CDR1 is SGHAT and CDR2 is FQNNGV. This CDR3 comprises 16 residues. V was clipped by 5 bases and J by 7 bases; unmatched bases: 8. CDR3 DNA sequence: TGTGCCAGCAGCCCGGGGGACAGGGGGCGAATTGAAAAACTGTTTTTT. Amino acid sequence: CASSPGDRGRIEKLFF.

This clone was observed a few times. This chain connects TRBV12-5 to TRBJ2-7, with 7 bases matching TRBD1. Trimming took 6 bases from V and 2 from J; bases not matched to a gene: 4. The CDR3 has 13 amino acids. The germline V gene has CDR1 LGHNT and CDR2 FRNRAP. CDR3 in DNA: TGTGCTAGTGGCCCAGGACAGGCCTACGAGCAGTACTTC. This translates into CASGPGQAYEQYF.

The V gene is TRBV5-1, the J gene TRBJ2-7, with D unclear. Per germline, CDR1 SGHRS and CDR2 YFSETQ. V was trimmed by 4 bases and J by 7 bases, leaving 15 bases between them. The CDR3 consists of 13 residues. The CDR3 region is CASSLPYMGEQYF. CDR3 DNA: TGCGCCAGCAGCCTCCCGTATATGGGAGAGCAGTACTTC.

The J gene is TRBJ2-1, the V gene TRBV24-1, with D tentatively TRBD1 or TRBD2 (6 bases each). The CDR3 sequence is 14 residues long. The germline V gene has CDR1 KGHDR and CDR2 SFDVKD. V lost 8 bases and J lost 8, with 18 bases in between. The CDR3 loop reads CATTGNSGGDEQFF. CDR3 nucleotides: TGTGCCACCACGGGGAATTCCGGGGGCGATGAGCAGTTCTTC.

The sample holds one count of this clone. CDR3 protein: CASSYLGSGVVNTIYF. The CDR3 nucleotides are TGTGCCAGCAGTTACTTGGGCAGCGGAGTCGTCAACACCATATATTTT. V and J are TRBV6-5 and TRBJ1-3, with D uncertain. CDR1 is MNHEY, CDR2 SVGAGI, per germline. The ends were cut back, 1 base at V and 7 bases at J, with 17 bases in the middle. This CDR3 contains 16 residues.

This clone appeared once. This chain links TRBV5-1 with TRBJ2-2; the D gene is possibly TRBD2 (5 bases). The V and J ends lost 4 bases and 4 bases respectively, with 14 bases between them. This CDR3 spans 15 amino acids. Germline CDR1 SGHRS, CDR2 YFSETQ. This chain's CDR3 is CASSEGLSRTGELFF. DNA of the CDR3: TGCGCCAGCAGCGAAGGACTTAGTCGCACCGGGGAGCTGTTTTTT.

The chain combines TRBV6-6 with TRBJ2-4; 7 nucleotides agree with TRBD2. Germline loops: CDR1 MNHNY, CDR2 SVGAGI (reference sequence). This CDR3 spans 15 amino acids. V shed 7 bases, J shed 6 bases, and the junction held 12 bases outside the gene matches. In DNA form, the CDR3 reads TGTGCCAGCACCACTGGGGGAGGGTTGGGAAACATTCAGTACTTC. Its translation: CASTTGGGLGNIQYF.

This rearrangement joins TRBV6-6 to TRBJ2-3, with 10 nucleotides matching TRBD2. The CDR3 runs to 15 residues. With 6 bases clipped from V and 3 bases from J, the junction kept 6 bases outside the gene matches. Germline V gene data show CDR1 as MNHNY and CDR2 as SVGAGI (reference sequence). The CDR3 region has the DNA TGTGCCAGCAGCCACGGACTAGCGGAGACAGATACGCAGTATTTT. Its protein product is CASSHGLAETDTQYF.

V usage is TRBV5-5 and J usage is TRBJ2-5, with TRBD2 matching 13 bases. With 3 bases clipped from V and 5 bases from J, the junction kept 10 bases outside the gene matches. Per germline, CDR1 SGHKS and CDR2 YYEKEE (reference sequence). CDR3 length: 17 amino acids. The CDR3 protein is CASSWGGLAGEGETQYF. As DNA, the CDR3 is TGTGCCAGCAGCTGGGGAGGACTAGCGGGAGAAGGGGAGACCCAGTACTTC.

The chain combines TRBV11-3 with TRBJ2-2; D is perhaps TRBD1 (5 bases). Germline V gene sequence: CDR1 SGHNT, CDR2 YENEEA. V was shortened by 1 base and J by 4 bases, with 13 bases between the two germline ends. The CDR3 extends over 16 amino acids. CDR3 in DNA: TGTGCCAGCAGCTTAGTAGAAGGGGTGGGCACCGGGGAGCTGTTTTTT. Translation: CASSLVEGVGTGELFF. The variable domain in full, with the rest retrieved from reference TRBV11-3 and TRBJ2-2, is EAGVVQSPRYKIIEKKQPVAFWCNPISGHNTLYWYLQNLGQGPELLIRYENEEAVDDSQLPKDRFSAERLKGVDSTLKIQPAELGDSAVYLCASSLVEGVGTGELFFGEGSRLTVL.